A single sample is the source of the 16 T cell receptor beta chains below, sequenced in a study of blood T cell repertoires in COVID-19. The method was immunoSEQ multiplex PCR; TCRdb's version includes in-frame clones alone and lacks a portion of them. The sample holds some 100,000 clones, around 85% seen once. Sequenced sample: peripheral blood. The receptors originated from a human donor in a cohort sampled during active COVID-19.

DNA of the CDR3: TGTGCCATCAGTGAGACACAGGGAATTGGCTACACCTTC. It specifies CAISETQGIGYTF. The rearrangement joins TRBV10-3 to TRBJ1-2; possible D gene TRBD1, 6 bases. Germline CDR1 and CDR2: ENHRY and SYGVKD. V was trimmed by 2 bases and J by 7 bases, leaving 11 bases between them. The CDR3 sequence is 13 residues long.

The CDR3 coding sequence is TGTGCCAGCAGCCTCAACAGGGCCCGCTCCTACGAGCAGTACTTC. Translation gives CASSLNRARSYEQYF. This sequence joins TRBV7-2 and TRBJ2-7, with a possible D match to TRBD1 (6 bases). The CDR3 totals 15 residues. V was shortened by 5 bases and J by 0 bases, with 14 bases between the two germline ends. Germline V gene lookup returns CDR1 SGHTA and CDR2 FQGNSA.

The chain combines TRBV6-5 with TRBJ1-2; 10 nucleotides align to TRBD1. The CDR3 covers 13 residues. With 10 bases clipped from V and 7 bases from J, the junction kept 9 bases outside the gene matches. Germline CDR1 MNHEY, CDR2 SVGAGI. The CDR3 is CATPWTGGIGYTF. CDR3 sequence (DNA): TGTGCCACCCCGTGGACAGGGGGAATTGGCTACACCTTC.

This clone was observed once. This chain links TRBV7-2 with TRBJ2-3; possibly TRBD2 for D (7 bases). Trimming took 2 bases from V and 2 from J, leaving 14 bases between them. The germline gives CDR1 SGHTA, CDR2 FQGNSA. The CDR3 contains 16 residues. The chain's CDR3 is CASSLFRAGATDTQYF. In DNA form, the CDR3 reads TGTGCCAGCAGCTTATTTAGGGCGGGGGCCACAGATACGCAGTATTTT.

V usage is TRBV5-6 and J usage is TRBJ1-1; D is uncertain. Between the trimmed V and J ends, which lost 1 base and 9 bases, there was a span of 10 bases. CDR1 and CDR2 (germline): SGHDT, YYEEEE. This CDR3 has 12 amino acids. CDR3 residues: CASSLKSLKAFF. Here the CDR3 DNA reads TGTGCCAGCAGCTTGAAGAGTCTTAAAGCTTTCTTT.

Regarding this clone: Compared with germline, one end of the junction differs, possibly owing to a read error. CDR3 residues: CARSRPPTSGAYEQYF. The CDR3 coding sequence is TGCGCCCGCAGCCGACCGCCGACTAGCGGGGCCTACGAGCAGTACTTC. The chain recombines TRBV10-2 with TRBJ2-7, with 11 bases identical to TRBD2. Germline V gene data show CDR1 as WSHSY and CDR2 as SAAADI. There are 16 residues in the CDR3.

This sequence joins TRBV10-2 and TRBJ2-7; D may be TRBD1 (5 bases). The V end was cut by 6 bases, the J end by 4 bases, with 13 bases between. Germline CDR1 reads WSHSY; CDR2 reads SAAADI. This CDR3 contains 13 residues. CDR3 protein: CASRKGLGYEQYF. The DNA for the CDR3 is TGCGCCAGCAGGAAGGGGCTAGGGTACGAGCAGTACTTC.

The CDR3 DNA sequence: TGTGCCAGCAGTTCATCCGGGACAGGGTATAATTCACCCCTCCACTTT. Translated: CASSSSGTGYNSPLHF. This chain joins TRBV27 and TRBJ1-6, with TRBD1 matching over 9 bases. CDR3 length equals 16 residues. J was trimmed by 4 bases and V by 4 bases; bases with no gene match: 5. The germline CDR1 and CDR2 sequences are MNHEY and SMNVEV (reference sequence).

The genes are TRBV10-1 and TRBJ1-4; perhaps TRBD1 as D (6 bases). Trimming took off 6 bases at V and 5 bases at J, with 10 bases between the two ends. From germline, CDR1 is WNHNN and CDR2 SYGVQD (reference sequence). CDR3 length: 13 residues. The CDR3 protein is CASSRTVNEKLFF. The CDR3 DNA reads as TGCGCCAGCAGCCGGACAGTAAATGAAAAACTGTTTTTT.

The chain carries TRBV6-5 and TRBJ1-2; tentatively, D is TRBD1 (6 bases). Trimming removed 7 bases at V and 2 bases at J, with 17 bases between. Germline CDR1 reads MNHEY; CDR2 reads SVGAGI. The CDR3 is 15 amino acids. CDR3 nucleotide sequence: TGTGCCAGCACCGAAAGGGCAGGGGCGAACTATGGCTACACCTTC. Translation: CASTERAGANYGYTF.

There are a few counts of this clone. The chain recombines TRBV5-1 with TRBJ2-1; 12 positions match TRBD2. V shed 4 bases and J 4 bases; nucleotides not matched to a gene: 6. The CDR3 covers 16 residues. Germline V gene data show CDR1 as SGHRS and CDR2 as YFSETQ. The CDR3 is CASSRNGLAGYNEQFF. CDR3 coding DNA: TGCGCCAGCAGCCGAAATGGACTAGCGGGGTACAATGAGCAGTTCTTC.

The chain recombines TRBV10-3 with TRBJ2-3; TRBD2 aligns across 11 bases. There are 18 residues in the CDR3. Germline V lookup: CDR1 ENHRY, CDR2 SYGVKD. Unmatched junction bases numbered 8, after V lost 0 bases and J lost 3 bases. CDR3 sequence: CAISESAASGGSTDTQYF. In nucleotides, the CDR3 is TGTGCCATCAGTGAGTCGGCGGCTAGCGGGGGGAGTACAGATACGCAGTATTTT.

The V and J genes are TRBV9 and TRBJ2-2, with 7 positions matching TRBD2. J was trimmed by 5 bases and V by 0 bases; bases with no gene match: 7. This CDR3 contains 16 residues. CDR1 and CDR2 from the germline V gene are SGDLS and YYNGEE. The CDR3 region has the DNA TGTGCCAGCAGCGTAGTGGCTAGCGGCTGGACCGGGGAGCTGTTTTTT. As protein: CASSVVASGWTGELFF.

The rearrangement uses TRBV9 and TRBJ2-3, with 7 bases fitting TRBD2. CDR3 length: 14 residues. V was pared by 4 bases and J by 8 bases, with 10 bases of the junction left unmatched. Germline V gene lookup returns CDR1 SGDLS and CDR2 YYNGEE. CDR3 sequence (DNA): TGTGCCAGCAGCAGCAGCGGGGATACGGTTACGCAGTATTTT. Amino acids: CASSSSGDTVTQYF.

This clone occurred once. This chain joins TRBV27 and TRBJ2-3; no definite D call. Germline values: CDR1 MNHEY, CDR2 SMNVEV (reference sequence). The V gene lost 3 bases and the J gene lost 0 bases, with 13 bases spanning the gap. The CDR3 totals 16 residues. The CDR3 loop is CASSLVPRSSTDTQYF. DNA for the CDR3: TGTGCCAGCAGTTTGGTCCCCCGGTCTAGCACAGATACGCAGTATTTT.

The CDR3 reads CASSTTGGSDYGYTF. In DNA form, the CDR3 reads TGTGCCAGCAGCACGACAGGGGGCTCGGACTATGGCTACACCTTC. This chain joins TRBV5-5 and TRBJ1-2; TRBD1 aligns across 10 bases. CDR3 size: 15 residues. Trimming took 4 bases from V and 3 from J; bases not matched to a gene: 6. Germline assignment: CDR1 SGHKS and CDR2 YYEKEE (reference sequence).